This passage covers 10 T cell receptor beta chains from one sample sequenced in a study of blood T cell repertoires in COVID-19. Produced via immunoSEQ multiplex PCR; TCRdb's table is partial and in-frame only. Of tens of thousands of clones in the sample, over 60% were seen once. Sequenced: peripheral blood. The receptor set was obtained from a woman aged 80 or over with active or convalescent COVID-19.

V and J are TRBV30 and TRBJ2-3, with a possible D match to TRBD1 (6 bases). Germline assignment: CDR1 GTSNPN and CDR2 SVGIG (reference sequence). Trimming removed 5 bases at V and 2 bases at J, with 26 bases between. There are 18 residues in the CDR3. The CDR3 protein is CAWGAAGLRDIYTDTQYF. The CDR3 region has the DNA TGTGCCTGGGGGGCTGCGGGCTTACGGGACATATACACAGATACGCAGTATTTT.

Only a few counts were recorded for this clone. V usage is TRBV30 and J usage is TRBJ2-7; D call uncertain. Trimming pared 1 base from V and 2 bases from J, leaving 3 bases between. Germline CDR1 and CDR2: GTSNPN and SVGIG (reference sequence). CDR3 length: 11 residues. The CDR3 DNA follows: TGTGCCTGGAGTGAGCCCTACGAGCAGTACTTC. Translating it yields CAWSEPYEQYF.

The chain is built from TRBV28 and TRBJ1-1; unclear D gene. Germline V gene lookup returns CDR1 MDHEN and CDR2 SYDVKM. This CDR3 region has 12 residues. V was clipped by 4 bases and J by 6 bases, with 9 bases between them. The CDR3 loop is CASSSPPAEAFF. CDR3 sequence (DNA): TGTGCCAGCAGTTCCCCCCCCGCTGAAGCTTTCTTT.

This clone has only one observation. The CDR3 loop is CASSVRQGDYGYTF. CDR3 nucleotide sequence: TGTGCCAGCAGCGTCAGACAGGGCGACTATGGCTACACCTTC. The J gene is TRBJ1-2, the V gene TRBV7-2, with 7 bases fitting TRBD1. This CDR3 contains 14 residues. CDR1 and CDR2 from the germline V gene are SGHTA and FQGNSA. J gave up 3 bases and V 5 bases, and 6 bases lay outside the gene matches.

The rearrangement uses TRBV6-2 or TRBV6-3 and TRBJ1-5; the D is unclear. Germline values: CDR1 MNHEY, CDR2 SVGEGT. This CDR3 spans 17 amino acids. Between the trimmed V and J ends, which lost 0 bases and 0 bases, there was a span of 12 bases. The chain's CDR3 is CASSYSLGDYSNQPQHF. In DNA, the CDR3 is TGTGCCAGCAGTTACTCGCTAGGAGACTATAGCAATCAGCCCCAGCATTTT.

This chain connects TRBV7-9 to TRBJ1-1; D ambiguous. Trimming took off 1 base at V and 2 bases at J, with 11 bases between the two ends. CDR3 size: 15 residues. The germline CDR1 and CDR2 sequences are SEHNR and FQNEAQ (reference sequence). The CDR3 loop is CASSLGTVLNTEAFF. CDR3 sequence (DNA): TGTGCCAGCAGCTTAGGTACGGTACTAAACACTGAAGCTTTCTTT.

This clone was detected a few times. V and J are TRBV18 and TRBJ2-1; 10 bases are shared with TRBD2. Trimming removed 2 bases from V and 8 bases from J; junction bases left unmatched: 9. This CDR3 is built from 16 residues. From germline, CDR1 is KGHSH and CDR2 LQKENI. CDR3 residues: CASSPSWPSGGDEQFF. For the CDR3, the DNA is TGTGCCAGCTCACCAAGCTGGCCTAGCGGGGGTGATGAGCAGTTCTTC.

In DNA, the CDR3 is TGTGCCAGCAGCCCACGAACAGGGTCCGAGACCCAGTACTTC. Translation: CASSPRTGSETQYF. The V gene is TRBV7-2, the J gene TRBJ2-5, with D possibly matching TRBD1 (6 bases). The germline V and J ends were trimmed by 5 bases and 5 bases, with 15 bases remaining between them. CDR3 length: 14 residues. Germline CDR1 is SGHTA and CDR2 is FQGNSA.

This clone appeared many times. V is TRBV6-2 or TRBV6-3 and J is TRBJ2-2; 10 nucleotides match TRBD2. The CDR3 spans 20 residues. J was trimmed by 3 bases and V by 2 bases; bases with no gene match: 15. Per germline, CDR1 MNHEY and CDR2 SVGEGT. CDR3 nucleotides: TGTGCCAGCAGTTACCTATTCCAAGCGGGGGGGCCATGGGACACCGGGGAGCTGTTTTTT. This gives the protein CASSYLFQAGGPWDTGELFF.

This clone was seen only a few times. The V and J genes are TRBV5-6 and TRBJ2-1; 12 bases map to TRBD2. This CDR3 contains 16 residues. The V gene end was trimmed by 4 bases and the J gene end by 7 bases; junction bases not matched to a gene: 9. Germline CDR1 and CDR2: SGHDT and YYEEEE. In nucleotides, the CDR3 is TGTGCCAGCAGCGGCGGACTAGCGGGGAGATGGAATGAGCAGTTCTTC. Translated, it gives CASSGGLAGRWNEQFF.